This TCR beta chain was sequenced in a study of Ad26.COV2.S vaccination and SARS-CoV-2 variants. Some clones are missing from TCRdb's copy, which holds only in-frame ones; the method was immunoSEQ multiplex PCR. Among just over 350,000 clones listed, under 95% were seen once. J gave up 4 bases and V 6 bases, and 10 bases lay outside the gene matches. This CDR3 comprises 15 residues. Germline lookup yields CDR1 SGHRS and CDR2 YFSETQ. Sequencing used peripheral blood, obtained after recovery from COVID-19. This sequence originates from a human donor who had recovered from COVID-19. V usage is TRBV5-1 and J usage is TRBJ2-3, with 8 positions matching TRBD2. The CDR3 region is CASTQAGVSADTQYF. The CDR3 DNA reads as TGCGCCAGCACCCAAGCGGGGGTCAGTGCAGATACGCAGTATTTT. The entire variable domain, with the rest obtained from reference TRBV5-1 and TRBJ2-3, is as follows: KAGVTQTPRYLIKTRGQQVTLSCSPISGHRSVSWYQQTPGQGLQFLFEYFSETQRNKGNFPGRFSGRQFSNSRSEMNVSTLELGDSALYLCASTQAGVSADTQYFGPGTRLTVL.